These T cell receptor beta chains were read from a single sample in a study of T cell responses to AZD1222 COVID-19 vaccine. Assay used: immunoSEQ multiplex PCR; TCRdb lists only in-frame clones, some missing. This sample has approximately 150,000 clones, with 75% to 95% found just once. The starting material was peripheral blood, obtained on day 0 of AZD1222 vaccination. The receptors here all came from an adult in good health. The CDR3 runs from the conserved cysteine through the conserved F or W. A D gene is named only where the DNA matches it firmly. Clone size is given for some rows only: seen once, a few or many times, or a class if the clone is expanded.

v_call	j_call	clone_size	d_call	cdr3_nt	cdr3_aa
TRBV6-2/TRBV6-3	TRBJ1-4	NA	NA	TGTGCCAGCAGTTTCGGCGGGTCTGGACCTGAAAAACTGTTTTTT	CASSFGGSGPEKLFF
TRBV19	TRBJ1-2	NA	NA	TGTGCCAGTAGTATTGAGGGTAACTATGGCTACACCTTC	CASSIEGNYGYTF
TRBV18	TRBJ2-1	NA	TRBD1	TGTGCCAGCTCACTCCCCGGACAGGGGACTGAGCAGTTCTTC	CASSLPGQGTEQFF
TRBV5-4	TRBJ1-1	few	TRBD1	TGTGCCAGCAGCTTACAACAGGGGGCGTATGTTGAAGCTTTCTTT	CASSLQQGAYVEAFF
TRBV6-2/TRBV6-3	TRBJ1-4	NA	TRBD1	TGTGCCAGCAGTGCACAGGGGCGATATGAAAAACTGTTTTTT	CASSAQGRYEKLFF
TRBV19	TRBJ1-2	NA	TRBD1	TGTGCCAGTAACGATTCCCGAGGACAGGGGGTTCTCCGTCGTGGCTACACCTTC	CASNDSRGQGVLRRGYTF
TRBV5-5	TRBJ1-1	NA	NA	TGTGCCAGCAGTCATACAGGGCTGAAGTGGGACACTGAAGCTTTCTTT	CASSHTGLKWDTEAFF
TRBV5-6	TRBJ2-7	NA	TRBD2	TGTGCCAGCAGCGAACGACTAGCGGGGGGGCACGAGCAGTACTTC	CASSERLAGGHEQYF
TRBV5-5	TRBJ1-1	NA	TRBD1	TGTGCCAGCAGCCCCGTCCCGGGACAGGGATCGAACACTGAAGCTTTCTTT	CASSPVPGQGSNTEAFF
TRBV4-3	TRBJ1-3	few	NA	TGCGCCAGCAGCCGGACTGCTAACTCTGGAAACACCATATATTTT	CASSRTANSGNTIYF
TRBV30	TRBJ1-1	NA	NA	TGTGCCTGGAGTGTACACCTGAACACTGAAGCTTTCTTT	CAWSVHLNTEAFF
TRBV15	TRBJ2-1	NA	NA	TGTGCCACCAGCGTTTTCCGGGATGGTGAGCAGTTCTTC	CATSVFRDGEQFF
TRBV5-1	TRBJ1-2	NA	NA	TGCGCCAGCAGACCTTGGGACTATAACTATGGCTACACCTTC	CASRPWDYNYGYTF
TRBV19	TRBJ2-7	NA	NA	TGTGCCAGTAGTGGGGATTGGGCCAACGAGCAGTACTTC	CASSGDWANEQYF
TRBV6-5	TRBJ2-5	NA	NA	TGTGCCAGCAGCTACTCCGGGCCCACAGAGACCCAGTACTTC	CASSYSGPTETQYF
TRBV2	TRBJ2-1	NA	TRBD2	TGTGCCAGCAGTGACCCTAGCGGGGTGCTCTACAATGAGCAGTTCTTC	CASSDPSGVLYNEQFF
TRBV9	TRBJ2-7	once	NA	TGTGCCAGCAGCGTAGGAGGTGGGGGTTTTGAGATAGAGCAGTACTTC	CASSVGGGGFEIEQYF
TRBV7-2	TRBJ2-1	NA	TRBD2	TGTGCCAGCAGCCTGACTAGCGGGGCCCACAATGAGCAGTTCTTC	CASSLTSGAHNEQFF
TRBV6-5	TRBJ1-2	NA	TRBD1	TGTGCCAGCAGGGGGGACAGGGCCTATGGCTACACCTTC	CASRGDRAYGYTF
TRBV12-5	TRBJ2-1	NA	NA	TGTGCTAGTGCCAGGGTGGAGGAGCAGTTCTTC	CASARVEEQFF
TRBV27	TRBJ2-7	NA	TRBD1	TGTGCCACCCAGAGCCGACAGGGGCTCTCCTACGAGCAGTACTTC	CATQSRQGLSYEQYF
TRBV11-2	TRBJ1-1	once	TRBD1	TGTGCCAGCAGCGCCCCGCACAGGGGCGAGAACACTGAAGCTTTCTTT	CASSAPHRGENTEAFF
TRBV23-1	TRBJ1-6	NA	NA	TGCGCCAGCAGTCAATCGAGGGACACCTCCTATAATTCACCCCTCCACTTT	CASSQSRDTSYNSPLHF
TRBV7-2	TRBJ1-3	NA	NA	TGTGCCAGCAGCTTAGGAGGGTCCTCCTCTGGAAACACCATATATTTT	CASSLGGSSSGNTIYF
TRBV25-1	TRBJ2-2	NA	TRBD1	TGTGCCAGCAGTCCTCGGGCGGGGGACAGGGGGCTTATCGGGGAGCTGTTTTTT	CASSPRAGDRGLIGELFF
TRBV29-1	TRBJ1-1	NA	TRBD1	TGCAGCGTTGAGGGAACAGGGGGCACTGAAGCTTTCTTT	CSVEGTGGTEAFF
TRBV6-5	TRBJ1-2	NA	TRBD1	TGTGCCAGCAGTACGACAGGGAGTGGCTACACCTTC	CASSTTGSGYTF
TRBV11-2	TRBJ2-7	NA	TRBD2	TGTGCCAGCAGCTTCGGGGGGACCGGAAACTACGAGCAGTACTTC	CASSFGGTGNYEQYF
TRBV5-1	TRBJ2-6	NA	NA	TGCGCCAGCAGCGTGGCGCCTGGGGCCAACGTCCTGACTTTC	CASSVAPGANVLTF
TRBV25-1	TRBJ2-7	once	TRBD1	TGTGCCAGCAGTGCGGGACAGGGTTCCTACGAGCAGTACTTC	CASSAGQGSYEQYF
TRBV2	TRBJ1-6	NA	NA	TGTGCCAGCAGGATACCTCAGGGGCGGGGATCACCCCTCCACTTT	CASRIPQGRGSPLHF
TRBV7-2	TRBJ2-2	few	TRBD1	TGTGCCAGCAAAGGCCCGGGACAGGGGTCCACCGGGGAGCTGTTTTTT	CASKGPGQGSTGELFF